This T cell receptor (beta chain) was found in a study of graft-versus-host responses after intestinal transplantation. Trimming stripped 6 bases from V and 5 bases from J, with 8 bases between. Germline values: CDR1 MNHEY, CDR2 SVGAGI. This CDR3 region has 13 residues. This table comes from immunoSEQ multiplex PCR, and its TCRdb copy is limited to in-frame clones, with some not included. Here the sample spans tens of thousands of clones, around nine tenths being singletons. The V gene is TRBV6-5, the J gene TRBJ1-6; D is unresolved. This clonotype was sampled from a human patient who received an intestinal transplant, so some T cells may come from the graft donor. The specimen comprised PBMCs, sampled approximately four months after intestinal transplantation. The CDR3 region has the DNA TGTGCCAGCAGCGACGCGAATAATTCACCCCTCCACTTT. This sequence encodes CASSDANNSPLHF.